This TCR beta chain was profiled in a study of T cells after yellow fever vaccination. From the 5' RACE reads, TCRdb called clonotypes with MiXCR, one entry per CDR3 protein. The sample carries approximately 330,000 distinct CDR3 sequences, around 13% recorded once. The TCR originated in a young man who received the YFV17D yellow fever vaccine. The sample in question was CD4+ T cells sorted from PBMCs, obtained 15 days after the yellow fever booster vaccination.

CDR3: CASSLGTGDGNTIYF. CDR3 nucleotide sequence: TGCGCCAGCAGCCTCGGGACAGGCGACGGAAACACCATATATTTT. The chain uses TRBV5-1 and TRBJ1-3; 8 bases fit TRBD1. Germline CDR1 and CDR2: SGHRS and YFSETQ. The CDR3 totals 15 residues. V lost 4 bases and J lost 4; bases outside the gene matches: 7.